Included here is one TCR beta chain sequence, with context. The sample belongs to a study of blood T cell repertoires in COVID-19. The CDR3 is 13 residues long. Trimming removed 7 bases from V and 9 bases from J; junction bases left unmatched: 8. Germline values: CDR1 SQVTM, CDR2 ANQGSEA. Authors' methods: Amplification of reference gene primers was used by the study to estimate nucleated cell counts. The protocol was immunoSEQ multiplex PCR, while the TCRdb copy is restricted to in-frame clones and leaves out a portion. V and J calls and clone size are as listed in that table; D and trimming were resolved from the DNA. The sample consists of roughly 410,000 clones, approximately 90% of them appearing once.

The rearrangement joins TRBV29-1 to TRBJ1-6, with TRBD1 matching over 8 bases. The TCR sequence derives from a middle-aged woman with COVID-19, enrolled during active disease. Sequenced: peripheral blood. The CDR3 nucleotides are TGCAGCGGAAAGACAGGGGCTCTTTCACCCCTCCACTTT. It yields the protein CSGKTGALSPLHF.